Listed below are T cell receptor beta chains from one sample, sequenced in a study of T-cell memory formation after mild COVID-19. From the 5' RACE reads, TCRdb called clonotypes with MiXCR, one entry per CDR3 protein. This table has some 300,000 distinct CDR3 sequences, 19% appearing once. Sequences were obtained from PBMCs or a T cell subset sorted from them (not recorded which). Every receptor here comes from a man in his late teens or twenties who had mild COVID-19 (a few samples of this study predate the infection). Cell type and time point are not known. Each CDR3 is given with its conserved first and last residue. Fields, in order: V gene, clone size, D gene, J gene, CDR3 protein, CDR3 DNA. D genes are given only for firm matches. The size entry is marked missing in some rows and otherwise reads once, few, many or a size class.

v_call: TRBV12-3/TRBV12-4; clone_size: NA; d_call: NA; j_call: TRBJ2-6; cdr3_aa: CASSLARDPGANVLTF; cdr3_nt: TGTGCCAGCAGTTTAGCGCGGGACCCTGGGGCCAACGTCCTGACTTTC
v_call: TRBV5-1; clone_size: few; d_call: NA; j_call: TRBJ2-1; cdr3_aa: CASSPPGGAGNEQFF; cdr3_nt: TGCGCCAGCAGCCCTCCGGGTGGGGCAGGAAATGAGCAGTTCTTC
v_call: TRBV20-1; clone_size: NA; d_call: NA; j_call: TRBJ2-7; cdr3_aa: CSARARDHYEQYF; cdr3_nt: TGCAGTGCTAGAGCCAGGGATCACTACGAGCAGTACTTC
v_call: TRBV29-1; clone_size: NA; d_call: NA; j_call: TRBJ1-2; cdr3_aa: CSVERGRAGGYTF; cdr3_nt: TGCAGCGTTGAACGGGGCAGGGCTGGTGGCTACACCTTC
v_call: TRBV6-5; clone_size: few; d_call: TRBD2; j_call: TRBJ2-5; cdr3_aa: CASILSGGAGETQYF; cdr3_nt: TGTGCCAGCATTCTTAGCGGGGGGGCCGGAGAGACCCAGTACTTC
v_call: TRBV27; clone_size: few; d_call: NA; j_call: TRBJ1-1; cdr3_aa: CASSLSVRAGTEAFF; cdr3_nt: TGTGCCAGCAGTTTATCGGTCCGAGCCGGCACTGAAGCTTTCTTT
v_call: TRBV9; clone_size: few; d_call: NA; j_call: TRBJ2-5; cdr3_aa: CASSADPSYETQYF; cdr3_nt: TGTGCCAGCAGCGCAGACCCTAGTTACGAGACCCAGTACTTC
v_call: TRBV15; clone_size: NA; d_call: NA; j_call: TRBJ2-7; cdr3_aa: CATSRDRQGEILTTYEQYF; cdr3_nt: TGTGCCACCAGCAGAGATCGTCAGGGCGAGATTTTAACCACCTACGAGCAGTACTTC
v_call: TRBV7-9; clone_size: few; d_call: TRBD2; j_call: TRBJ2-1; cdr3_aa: CASSGRESRSYNEQFF; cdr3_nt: TGTGCCAGCAGCGGGAGGGAGTCGCGCTCCTACAATGAGCAGTTCTTC
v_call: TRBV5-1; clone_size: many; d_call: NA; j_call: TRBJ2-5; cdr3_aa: CASSPGVQETQYF; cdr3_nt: TGCGCCAGCAGCCCCGGGGTCCAAGAGACCCAGTACTTC
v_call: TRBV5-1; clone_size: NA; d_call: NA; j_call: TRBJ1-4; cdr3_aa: CASSSDGLNSKLFF; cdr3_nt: TGCGCCAGCAGCTCGGACGGCCTAAATTCAAAACTGTTTTTT
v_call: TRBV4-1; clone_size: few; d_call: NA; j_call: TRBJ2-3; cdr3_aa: CASSHDISDTQYF; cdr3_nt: TGCGCCAGCAGCCATGACATTTCAGATACGCAGTATTTT
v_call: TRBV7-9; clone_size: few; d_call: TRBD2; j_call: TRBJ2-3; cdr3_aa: CASSSGTSGLWDTQYF; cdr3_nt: TGTGCCAGCAGCTCCGGGACTAGCGGGTTGTGGGATACGCAGTATTTT
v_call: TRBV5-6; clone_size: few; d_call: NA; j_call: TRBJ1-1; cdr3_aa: CASTGLNTEAFF; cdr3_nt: TGTGCCAGCACAGGGCTGAACACTGAAGCTTTCTTT
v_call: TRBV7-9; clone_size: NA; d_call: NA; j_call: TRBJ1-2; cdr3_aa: CASSLGTEYGYTF; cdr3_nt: TGTGCCAGCAGCTTAGGGACAGAGTATGGCTACACCTTC